This entry lists 10 T cell receptor beta chains sequenced from one sample in a study of cytomegalovirus exposure and HLA in healthy donors. Repertoires were generated with immunoSEQ multiplex PCR, while TCRdb's copy carries only in-frame clones and drops some. The sample yields 250,000 to 350,000 clones, about nine tenths seen once. Material for sequencing was PBMCs. The receptors here all came from a woman aged 25 to 39 in good health and CMV-seropositive.

V and J are TRBV5-1 and TRBJ2-7; 7 nucleotides line up with TRBD2. Germline V gene data show CDR1 as SGHRS and CDR2 as YFSETQ. The CDR3 is 14 amino acids. With V trimmed by 5 bases and J by 1 base, 6 bases remained unmatched. The CDR3 region has the DNA TGCGCCAGCAGAGTTGGGAGGGATTCCTACGAGCAGTACTTC. It translates to CASRVGRDSYEQYF.

The V and J genes are TRBV5-6 and TRBJ1-2; D is unclear. The CDR3 has 16 amino acids. CDR1 SGHDT and CDR2 YYEEEE come from the germline V gene. The V end lost 4 bases, the J end lost 1 base, and 17 bases lay between the germline ends. CDR3 nucleotide sequence: TGTGCCAGCAGCCATGGTGAGGTTATTTTTAACTATGGCTACACCTTC. The encoded protein is CASSHGEVIFNYGYTF.

With regard to this clone: The identical CDR3 is also encoded by other nucleotide sequences in the sample. The CDR3 bases are TGTGCCTGGAGTTCCGGGGCCAACGTCCTGACTTTC. Translating it yields CAWSSGANVLTF. The rearrangement joins TRBV30 to TRBJ2-6; D call uncertain. Germline V gene sequence: CDR1 GTSNPN, CDR2 SVGIG (reference sequence). Trimming removed 2 bases from V and 4 bases from J, with 3 bases in between. CDR3 length: 12 residues.

This chain links TRBV2 with TRBJ2-1; 7 bases line up with TRBD2. J was trimmed by 4 bases and V by 6 bases; bases with no gene match: 6. This CDR3 spans 14 amino acids. Looked up from germline, CDR1 is SNHLY and CDR2 is FYNNEI. The DNA of the CDR3 is TGTGCCAGCAGGGCTAGCGGTTTATACAATGAGCAGTTCTTC. Encoded protein: CASRASGLYNEQFF.

CDR3 nucleotides: TGTGCCAGCAGCGCCCGGGGACTAGCGGGGGCCTCAAGCACAGATACGCAGTATTTT. As protein: CASSARGLAGASSTDTQYF. The chain links TRBV9 to TRBJ2-3, with 14 bases identical to TRBD2. V shed 3 bases and J 0 bases; nucleotides not matched to a gene: 9. Per the germline V gene, CDR1 is SGDLS and CDR2 is YYNGEE. The CDR3 consists of 19 residues.

CDR3 nucleotides: TGTGCCAGCAGCGTAGAAGCGGGGGGCCCTTTCTCTGGGGCCAACGTCCTGACTTTC. Amino acid sequence: CASSVEAGGPFSGANVLTF. This chain links TRBV9 with TRBJ2-6; TRBD2 matches at 9 bases. The junction had 7 bases not matched to a gene; V was cut back by 0 bases and J by 0 bases. The V gene's germline CDR1 is SGDLS and CDR2 YYNGEE. This CDR3 has 19 amino acids.

The CDR3 DNA reads as TGTGCCATCAGTGAGCAGGGGGGGAATGAAAAACTGTTTTTT. Translating gives CAISEQGGNEKLFF. The chain employs TRBV10-3 and TRBJ1-4, with 7 nucleotides matching TRBD1. V dropped 2 bases and J dropped 5; count of bases not matched to a gene: 2. The CDR3 loop spans 14 amino acids. CDR1 is ENHRY, CDR2 SYGVKD, per germline.

This clone was counted a single time. CDR3 region: CASFRDSYEQYF. As DNA, the CDR3 is TGTGCCAGCTTCCGGGACAGCTACGAGCAGTACTTC. The V and J genes are TRBV2 and TRBJ2-7; 7 nucleotides match TRBD1. From germline, CDR1 is SNHLY and CDR2 FYNNEI. The CDR3 extends over 12 amino acids. J lost 3 bases, V lost 8 bases, and 4 bases had no gene match.

The chain's CDR3 is CASSTTSGNYEQFF. The CDR3 DNA follows: TGTGCCAGTAGTACGACTAGCGGGAACTATGAGCAGTTCTTC. This rearrangement joins TRBV19 to TRBJ2-1; the match to TRBD2 covers 11 bases. The trim removed 4 bases at V and 8 bases at J, leaving 4 bases unmatched. The V gene's germline CDR1 is LNHDA and CDR2 SQIVND (reference sequence). This CDR3 is built from 14 residues.

The rearrangement joins TRBV27 to TRBJ2-7, with unresolved D. Germline V CDR1 and CDR2: MNHEY, SMNVEV (reference sequence). The CDR3 length is 11 residues. V was shortened by 10 bases and J by 0 bases, with 7 bases between the two germline ends. The CDR3 reads CATSSSYEQYF. The CDR3 DNA reads as TGTGCCACCTCAAGCTCCTACGAGCAGTACTTC.